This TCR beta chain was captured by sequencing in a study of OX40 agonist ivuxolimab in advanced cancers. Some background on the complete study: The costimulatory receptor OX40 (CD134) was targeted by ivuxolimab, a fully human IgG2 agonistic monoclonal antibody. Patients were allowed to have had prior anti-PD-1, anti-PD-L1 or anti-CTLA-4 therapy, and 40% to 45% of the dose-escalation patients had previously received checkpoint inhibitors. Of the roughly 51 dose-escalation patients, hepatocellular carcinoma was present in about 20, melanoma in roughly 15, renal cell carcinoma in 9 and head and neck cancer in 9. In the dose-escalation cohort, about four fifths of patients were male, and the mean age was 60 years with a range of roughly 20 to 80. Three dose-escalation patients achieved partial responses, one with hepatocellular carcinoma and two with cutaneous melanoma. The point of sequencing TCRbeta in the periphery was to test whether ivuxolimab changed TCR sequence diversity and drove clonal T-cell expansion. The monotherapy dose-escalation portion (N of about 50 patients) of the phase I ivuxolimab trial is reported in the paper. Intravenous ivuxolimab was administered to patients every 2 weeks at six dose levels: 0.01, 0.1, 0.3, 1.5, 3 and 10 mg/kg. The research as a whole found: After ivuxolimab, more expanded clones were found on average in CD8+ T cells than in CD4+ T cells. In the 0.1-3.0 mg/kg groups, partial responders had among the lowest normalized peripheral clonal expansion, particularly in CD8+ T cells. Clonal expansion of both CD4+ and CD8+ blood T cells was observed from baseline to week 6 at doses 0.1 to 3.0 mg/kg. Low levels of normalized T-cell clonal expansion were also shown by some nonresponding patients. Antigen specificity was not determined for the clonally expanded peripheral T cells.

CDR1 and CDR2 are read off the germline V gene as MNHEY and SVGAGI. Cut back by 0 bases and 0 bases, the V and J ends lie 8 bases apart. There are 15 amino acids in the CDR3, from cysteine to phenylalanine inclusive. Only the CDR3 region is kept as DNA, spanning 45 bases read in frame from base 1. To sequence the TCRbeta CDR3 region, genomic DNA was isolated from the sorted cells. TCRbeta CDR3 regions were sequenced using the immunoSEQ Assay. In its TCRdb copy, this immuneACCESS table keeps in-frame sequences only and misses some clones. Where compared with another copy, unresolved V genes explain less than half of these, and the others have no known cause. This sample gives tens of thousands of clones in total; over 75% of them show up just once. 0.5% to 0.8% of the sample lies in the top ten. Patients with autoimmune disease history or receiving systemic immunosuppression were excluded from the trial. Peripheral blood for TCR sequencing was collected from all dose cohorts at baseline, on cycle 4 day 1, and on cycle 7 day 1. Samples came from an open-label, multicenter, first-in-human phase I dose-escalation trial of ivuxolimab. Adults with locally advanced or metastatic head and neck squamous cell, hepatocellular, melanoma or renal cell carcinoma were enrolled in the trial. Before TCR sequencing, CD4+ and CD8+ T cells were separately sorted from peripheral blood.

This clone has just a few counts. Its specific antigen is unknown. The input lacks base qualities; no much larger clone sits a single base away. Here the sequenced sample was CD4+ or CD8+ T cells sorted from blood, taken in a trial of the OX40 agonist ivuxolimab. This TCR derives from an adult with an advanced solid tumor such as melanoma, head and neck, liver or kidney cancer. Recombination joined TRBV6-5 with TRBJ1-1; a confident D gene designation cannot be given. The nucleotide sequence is TGTGCCAGCAGTTACTCAACCGTAATGAACACTGAAGCTTTCTTT. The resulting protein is CASSYSTVMNTEAFF.